This is a list of T cell receptor beta chains from one sample in a study of breast tumors, draining lymph nodes, adjacent tissues. TCRdb analysed the multiplex PCR reads with MiXCR anew, one entry per CDR3 protein. The sample holds some 250,000 distinct CDR3 sequences; roughly a third are singletons and the top ten take 3% to 4%. What was sequenced was axillary lymph node tissue. The receptors derive from a female donor with breast cancer. Some clones in this sample may be carry-over from other donors' samples. Both conserved end residues are part of each CDR3. The D gene is left open where the match is weak. Part of the rows lack a size; the others show once, few, many or a class for expanded clones.

J gene: TRBJ2-5; V gene: TRBV18; D gene: .; clone size: .; CDR3 protein: CASSGTSQETQYF; CDR3 DNA: TGTGCCAGCTCAGGGACTTCTCAAGAGACCCAGTACTTC
J gene: TRBJ2-7; V gene: TRBV2; D gene: TRBD2; clone size: many; CDR3 protein: CASSELSGGSPYEQYF; CDR3 DNA: TGTGCCAGCAGTGAGCTTAGCGGGGGTTCACCCTACGAGCAGTACTTC
J gene: TRBJ2-3; V gene: TRBV29-1; D gene: TRBD2; clone size: many; CDR3 protein: CSVGLGRAGGDTQYF; CDR3 DNA: TGCAGCGTTGGTTTGGGGAGGGCGGGAGGCGATACGCAGTATTTT
J gene: TRBJ2-6; V gene: TRBV9; D gene: .; clone size: many; CDR3 protein: CASSYSGGRGANVLTF; CDR3 DNA: TGTGCCAGCAGCTACTCCGGGGGCAGAGGGGCCAACGTCCTGACTTTC
J gene: TRBJ1-2; V gene: TRBV6-1; D gene: TRBD1; clone size: many; CDR3 protein: CATTTGNYGYTF; CDR3 DNA: TGTGCCACTACGACAGGGAACTATGGCTACACCTTC
J gene: TRBJ2-2; V gene: TRBV6-1; D gene: TRBD1; clone size: .; CDR3 protein: CASIWDRAHTGELFF; CDR3 DNA: TGTGCCAGCATTTGGGACAGGGCCCACACCGGGGAGCTGTTTTTT
J gene: TRBJ2-3; V gene: TRBV11-1; D gene: .; clone size: .; CDR3 protein: CAGSSARGTDTQYF; CDR3 DNA: TGTGCCGGCAGCTCCGCCCGGGGCACAGATACGCAGTATTTT
J gene: TRBJ1-3; V gene: TRBV11-3; D gene: .; clone size: many; CDR3 protein: CASSILHGNTIYF; CDR3 DNA: TGTGCCAGCAGCATCCTTCATGGAAACACCATATATTTT
J gene: TRBJ2-5; V gene: TRBV20-1; D gene: .; clone size: .; CDR3 protein: CSAKLTGSNQPQYF; CDR3 DNA: TGCAGTGCTAAACTGACAGGTAGCAATCAGCCCCAGTACTTC
J gene: TRBJ2-5; V gene: TRBV10-2; D gene: .; clone size: .; CDR3 protein: CASSQIQETQYF; CDR3 DNA: TGCGCCAGCAGTCAGATTCAAGAGACCCAGTACTTC
J gene: TRBJ1-2; V gene: TRBV6-5; D gene: .; clone size: many; CDR3 protein: CAVEANYGYTF; CDR3 DNA: TGTGCCGTCGAGGCTAACTATGGCTACACCTTC
J gene: TRBJ2-3; V gene: TRBV6-5; D gene: .; clone size: many; CDR3 protein: CASSDRGAPTDTQYF; CDR3 DNA: TGTGCCAGCAGCGATCGGGGGGCCCCGACAGATACGCAGTATTTT
J gene: TRBJ1-3; V gene: TRBV7-9; D gene: .; clone size: .; CDR3 protein: CAGGPFSGNTIYF; CDR3 DNA: TGTGCCGGAGGGCCTTTCTCTGGAAACACCATATATTTT
J gene: TRBJ1-4; V gene: TRBV6-2/TRBV6-3; D gene: .; clone size: .; CDR3 protein: CASSSSWREKLFF; CDR3 DNA: TGTGCCAGCAGCTCGAGCTGGCGCGAAAAACTGTTTTTT
J gene: TRBJ2-6; V gene: TRBV2; D gene: TRBD1; clone size: .; CDR3 protein: CASSPGQGVSGANVLTF; CDR3 DNA: TGTGCCAGCAGTCCGGGACAGGGGGTTAGTGGGGCCAACGTCCTGACTTTC
J gene: TRBJ2-1; V gene: TRBV7-9; D gene: .; clone size: many; CDR3 protein: CASSLGGPQGRLVNEQFF; CDR3 DNA: TGTGCCAGCAGCTTAGGGGGGCCTCAGGGGCGCCTAGTGAATGAGCAGTTCTTC
J gene: TRBJ1-5; V gene: TRBV6-1; D gene: TRBD1; clone size: few; CDR3 protein: CASSGVRGFGSSNQPQHF; CDR3 DNA: TGTGCCAGCAGTGGAGTCAGGGGGTTCGGTTCTAGCAATCAGCCCCAGCATTTT
J gene: TRBJ2-7; V gene: TRBV6-6; D gene: .; clone size: many; CDR3 protein: CASSYATTYEQYF; CDR3 DNA: TGTGCCAGCAGTTACGCGACAACCTACGAGCAGTACTTC
J gene: TRBJ1-4; V gene: TRBV7-2; D gene: .; clone size: many; CDR3 protein: CASSLISRGIEKLFF; CDR3 DNA: TGTGCCAGCAGCTTAATTTCGAGGGGAATTGAAAAACTGTTTTTT
J gene: TRBJ1-1; V gene: TRBV7-6; D gene: .; clone size: .; CDR3 protein: CASSVGREGEAFF; CDR3 DNA: TGTGCCAGCAGCGTCGGTAGGGAAGGTGAAGCTTTCTTT
J gene: TRBJ2-7; V gene: TRBV10-3; D gene: .; clone size: many; CDR3 protein: CAISEGQSLLYEQYF; CDR3 DNA: TGTGCCATCAGTGAGGGGCAGTCTCTCCTTTACGAGCAGTACTTC
J gene: TRBJ2-3; V gene: TRBV7-8; D gene: TRBD1; clone size: many; CDR3 protein: CASSFGPGTGGDTQYF; CDR3 DNA: TGTGCCAGCAGCTTTGGACCCGGGACAGGGGGAGATACGCAGTATTTT
J gene: TRBJ2-1; V gene: TRBV9; D gene: .; clone size: many; CDR3 protein: CASSVSPTHNEQFF; CDR3 DNA: TGTGCCAGCAGCGTATCCCCTACCCACAATGAGCAGTTCTTC
J gene: TRBJ2-5; V gene: TRBV5-6; D gene: .; clone size: many; CDR3 protein: CASSLLGLVQETQYF; CDR3 DNA: TGTGCCAGCAGCTTGCTAGGGCTAGTTCAAGAGACCCAGTACTTC
J gene: TRBJ2-1; V gene: TRBV19; D gene: .; clone size: many; CDR3 protein: CASSRSDNEQFF; CDR3 DNA: TGTGCCAGTAGTCGGTCCGATAATGAGCAGTTCTTC
J gene: TRBJ2-1; V gene: TRBV5-5; D gene: .; clone size: few; CDR3 protein: CASSRGYNEQFF; CDR3 DNA: TGTGCCAGCAGCCGGGGGTACAATGAGCAGTTCTTC
J gene: TRBJ2-1; V gene: TRBV7-3; D gene: .; clone size: .; CDR3 protein: CAPIPSAGRYEQFF; CDR3 DNA: TGTGCTCCCATCCCATCGGCGGGAAGGTATGAGCAGTTCTTC
J gene: TRBJ2-7; V gene: TRBV7-6; D gene: TRBD1; clone size: many; CDR3 protein: CASSSQGGAVYEQYF; CDR3 DNA: TGTGCCAGCAGCTCCCAAGGGGGCGCGGTTTACGAGCAGTACTTC
J gene: TRBJ2-1; V gene: TRBV7-3; D gene: TRBD1; clone size: few; CDR3 protein: CASSSYRGQGAGSGHNEQFF; CDR3 DNA: TGTGCCAGCAGCTCGTATCGGGGACAGGGGGCGGGTAGCGGGCACAATGAGCAGTTCTTC
J gene: TRBJ1-5; V gene: TRBV24-1; D gene: .; clone size: .; CDR3 protein: CATSDPGLAGGNEHF; CDR3 DNA: TGTGCCACCAGTGATCCAGGACTAGCGGGAGGGAATGAGCATTTT